A selection of T cell receptor beta chains follows, all from one sample in a study of human T cells and chemical hapten exposure. One entry per CDR3 protein, called by TCRdb with MiXCR from the RACE reads. Here the sample spans 300,000 to 450,000 distinct CDR3 sequences, 5.5% being singletons. This material consisted of whole blood, taken in connection with sensitization to the hapten diphenylcyclopropenone (DPC). These receptors all stem from a young woman with alopecia areata. Some clones in this sample may be carry-over from other donors' samples. Both conserved end residues are part of each CDR3. D genes are given only for firm matches. Size tells how often a clone was seen (once, few, many) or the class of an expanded clone, and some rows leave it out.

J,D,size,V,DNA,CDR3
TRBJ2-2,-,-,TRBV12-3/TRBV12-4,TGTGCCAGCAGGCGATCGAACACCGGGGAGCTGTTTTTT,CASRRSNTGELFF
TRBJ1-2,-,few,TRBV13,TGTGCCAGCAGCTTCAGAGTGACTAACTATGGCTACACCTTC,CASSFRVTNYGYTF
TRBJ2-7,TRBD2,many,TRBV4-2,TGTGCCAGCAGCCAAGGGCGGGGGGGCTCCTACGAGCAGTACTTC,CASSQGRGGSYEQYF
TRBJ1-5,-,many,TRBV12-3/TRBV12-4,TGTGCCAGCAGTAACTTGGGGAGCGGGGAGCAGCCCCAGCATTTT,CASSNLGSGEQPQHF
TRBJ2-7,-,few,TRBV25-1,TGTGCCAGCAGAGATCAGGGCGGGTCCTACGAGCAGTACTTC,CASRDQGGSYEQYF
TRBJ2-5,-,-,TRBV3-1,TGTGCCAGCAGCCAAGATCGCGGCGGAGGGCGAGAAGAGACCCAGTACTTC,CASSQDRGGGREETQYF
TRBJ1-1,-,few,TRBV29-1,TGCAGCGTCCTCAGACAGATGAACACTGAAGCTTTCTTT,CSVLRQMNTEAFF
TRBJ1-6,-,many,TRBV7-9,TGTGCCAGCAGCTCCGGTATGTCTCCGGCGCTCCACTTT,CASSSGMSPALHF
TRBJ1-4,-,many,TRBV18,TGTGCCAGCTCACAAGCCGGGCCATCAATCGAAAAACTGTTTTTT,CASSQAGPSIEKLFF
TRBJ2-3,-,few,TRBV6-5,TGTGCCAGTTACGCCGGGAAAAACACAGATACGCAGTATTTT,CASYAGKNTDTQYF
TRBJ2-2,-,many,TRBV9,TGTGCCAGCAGCGTAGACAGAGCGGACACCGGGGAGCTGTTTTTT,CASSVDRADTGELFF
TRBJ2-2,-,few,TRBV9,TGTGCCAGCAGCGTACGTGCAGGGGCTGGAACCGGGGAGCTGTTTTTT,CASSVRAGAGTGELFF
TRBJ2-1,TRBD2,-,TRBV14,TGTGCCAGCAGCCCACCGGGACTAGCAATTTACAATGAGCAGTTCTTC,CASSPPGLAIYNEQFF
TRBJ1-1,TRBD1,many,TRBV5-1,TGCGCCAGCAGCCCCTGGACAGGGACGAACACTGAAGCTTTCTTT,CASSPWTGTNTEAFF
TRBJ1-1,-,-,TRBV10-3,TGTGCCATCAGTGAGCAACTGGTGGGGGGAACTGAAGCTTTCTTT,CAISEQLVGGTEAFF
TRBJ2-1,-,-,TRBV12-3/TRBV12-4,TGTGCCAGCAGTGTACGTTGGAATGAGCAGTTCTTC,CASSVRWNEQFF
TRBJ1-5,TRBD1,-,TRBV13,TGTGCCAGCAGCCAGGGACAGGGGGTTCAGCCCCAGCATTTT,CASSQGQGVQPQHF
TRBJ2-3,-,few,TRBV9,TGTGCCAGCAGCGTAGAAGGGGAGGAAGATACGCAGTATTTT,CASSVEGEEDTQYF
TRBJ1-1,TRBD1,few,TRBV20-1,TGCAGTGCTGAACAGGGGGTGGTAGGTACTGAAGCTTTCTTT,CSAEQGVVGTEAFF
TRBJ1-5,-,-,TRBV4-1,TGCGCCAGCAGCCAGGGTTTTGGTGGACAGCCCCAGCATTTT,CASSQGFGGQPQHF
TRBJ1-1,TRBD1,-,TRBV25-1,TGTGCCAGCAGTTTGACAGGGAAAGCTTTCTTT,CASSLTGKAFF
TRBJ1-5,TRBD1,-,TRBV12-3/TRBV12-4,TGTGCCAGCAGGGCTTTAGACAGGGGAGGCAATCAGCCCCAGCATTTT,CASRALDRGGNQPQHF
TRBJ1-2,TRBD1,-,TRBV20-1,TGCAGTGCCGGACAGGGGGTAGCTGAGGATGGCTACACCTTC,CSAGQGVAEDGYTF
TRBJ2-1,-,-,TRBV6-5,TGTGCCAGCAGTTACCCAACTGAACCTAGGGGGTTCAATGAGCAGTTCTTC,CASSYPTEPRGFNEQFF
TRBJ2-3,TRBD2,-,TRBV12-3/TRBV12-4,TGTGCCAGCCAAGGACTAGCTGGAGATACGCAGTATTTT,CASQGLAGDTQYF